This T cell receptor (beta chain) was captured in a study of blood T cell repertoires in COVID-19. Background on the study: Researchers got acute and convalescent COVID-19 samples from the United States, Italy and Spain. The cDNA or gDNA used as material had been derived from T cells, B-cell-depleted T cells, or PBMCs.

In the authors' methods: Nucleated cell counts were estimated from reference gene primer amplification. The repertoire was sequenced with immunoSEQ multiplex PCR; TCRdb's copy has only in-frame clones and lacks some. Clone size and the V and J calls come from that table; the DNA yielded D and trimming. The data hold 150,000 to 200,000 clones, with roughly four fifths observed a single time. Trimming removed 8 bases from V and 7 bases from J, with 23 bases in between. CDR1 is MDHEN and CDR2 is SYDVKM in the germline V gene. This CDR3 is 16 amino acids long. This clone has just one count. The receptor was derived from a man in his 70s who had recovered from COVID-19. The sequencing sample was made of peripheral blood. This chain links TRBV28 with TRBJ1-4, with unresolved D. The CDR3 DNA follows: TGTGCCAGCGGCGGGGTCGGGAGCACTCTGCCTGAAAAACTGTTTTTT. Amino acids: CASGGVGSTLPEKLFF.